Listed here are 17 T cell receptor beta chains from one sample, sequenced in a study of T cell responses to AZD1222 COVID-19 vaccine (dated by TCRdb to about 2021). The method was the immunoSEQ multiplex PCR assay. This immuneACCESS table, as held by TCRdb, lists in-frame sequences with V and J called but not all clones. Of the missing ones, under half trace to an unresolved V gene in checked studies; the others have no known cause. The sample table records some 120,000 clones; 85% to 90% of these occur just once. The ten most abundant clones make up about 7.8% of the sample. Taken with the paper, the label for time point translates to: baseline before first vaccination. This specimen consisted of peripheral blood, obtained on day 0 of AZD1222 vaccination. All receptors derive from an adult in good health.

V gene TRBV5-1 combines with J gene TRBJ1-1; D is unresolved. The CDR3 runs to 13 residues. Trimming took 2 bases from V and 5 from J, leaving 10 bases between them. Germline V lookup: CDR1 SGHRS, CDR2 YFSETQ. The CDR3 DNA reads as TGCGCCAGCAGCTTTGACACGGGGACTGAAGCTTTCTTT. Protein: CASSFDTGTEAFF.

This sequence joins TRBV7-2 and TRBJ1-6; D not certain. This CDR3 comprises 18 residues. V was trimmed by 5 bases and J by 8 bases, leaving 25 bases between them. CDR1 and CDR2 from the germline V gene are SGHTA and FQGNSA. In DNA, the CDR3 is TGTGCCAGCAGCACGATTCGGCCCCGACGGCCGCCTGATTCACCCCTCCACTTT. The encoded protein is CASSTIRPRRPPDSPLHF.

The rearrangement joins TRBV4-3 to TRBJ2-3, with D perhaps matching TRBD2 (6 bases). The CDR3 is 13 residues long. Trimming removed 0 bases from V and 10 bases from J, with 11 bases in between. In germline, CDR1 is LGHNA, CDR2 YSLEER. This chain's CDR3 is CASSQDPREAQYF. The CDR3 DNA reads as TGCGCCAGCAGCCAAGATCCAAGGGAGGCGCAGTATTTT.

This clone has just one count. This chain uses TRBV11-3 with TRBJ2-7, with TRBD2 matching 7 bases. This CDR3 spans 17 amino acids. Germline trimming cut 1 base from V and 1 base from J; bases unmatched to any gene: 10. The V gene's germline CDR1 is SGHNT and CDR2 YENEEA. The CDR3 sequence is CASSLAASSGPSYEQYF. CDR3 in DNA: TGTGCCAGCAGCTTAGCTGCCTCTAGCGGACCTTCCTACGAGCAGTACTTC.

V is TRBV11-3 and J is TRBJ2-3; D perhaps matches TRBD2 (6 bases). Deletions cut 1 base from V and 6 bases from J, with 11 bases between. CDR3 size: 14 residues. CDR1 is SGHNT, CDR2 YENEEA, per germline. The CDR3, as DNA: TGTGCCAGCAGCTTAGTTTCTAGCGCCGATACGCAGTATTTT. This encodes CASSLVSSADTQYF.

This chain uses TRBV19 with TRBJ2-1; TRBD2 might be the D (6 bases). V gave up 8 bases and J gave up 4 bases, with 12 bases separating them. This CDR3 has 13 amino acids. CDR1 is LNHDA and CDR2 is SQIVND in the germline V gene (reference sequence). This CDR3 reads CASGRGGYNEQFF. The CDR3 DNA follows: TGTGCCAGTGGGCGGGGCGGGTACAATGAGCAGTTCTTC. Variable domain in full (rest from reference TRBV19 and TRBJ2-1): DGGITQSPKYLFRKEGQNVTLSCEQNLNHDAMYWYRQDPGQGLRLIYYSQIVNDFQKGDIAEGYSVSREKKESFPLTVTSAQKNPTAFYLCASGRGGYNEQFFGPGTRLTVL.

The J gene is TRBJ1-3, the V gene TRBV6-5; 7 bases line up with TRBD1. Trimming removed 6 bases from V and 2 bases from J; junction bases left unmatched: 4. There are 14 residues in the CDR3. CDR1 MNHEY and CDR2 SVGAGI come from the germline V gene. CDR3 sequence reads: CASRYRGAGNTIYF. CDR3 DNA sequence: TGTGCCAGCAGATACAGGGGAGCTGGAAACACCATATATTTT.

V gene TRBV6-6 combines with J gene TRBJ1-5; D is ambiguous. Trimming took 7 bases from V and 0 from J, leaving 10 bases between them. CDR1 MNHNY and CDR2 SVGAGI come from the germline V gene (reference sequence). The CDR3 covers 14 residues. The chain's CDR3 is CASNAGVSNQPQHF. CDR3 sequence (DNA): TGTGCCAGCAACGCAGGAGTTAGCAATCAGCCCCAGCATTTT.

This chain's CDR3 is CAWSGTVRETQYF. As DNA, the CDR3 is TGTGCCTGGAGCGGGACAGTTCGAGAGACCCAGTACTTC. The rearrangement joins TRBV30 to TRBJ2-5; 7 bases fit TRBD1. V dropped 3 bases and J dropped 4; count of bases not matched to a gene: 5. The CDR3 runs 13 residues. CDR1 and CDR2 (germline): GTSNPN, SVGIG (reference sequence).

This rearrangement joins TRBV25-1 to TRBJ2-2, with a weak D call TRBD2 (5 bases). The CDR3 extends over 17 amino acids. Trimming took 4 bases from V and 4 from J, leaving 19 bases between them. Germline lookup yields CDR1 MGHDK and CDR2 SYGVNS. The CDR3 DNA reads TGTGCCAGCAGTGCTCGGGCGGGCTTAGGGCCCACCGGGGAGCTGTTTTTT. Its translation: CASSARAGLGPTGELFF. The variable domain in full, with the rest retrieved from reference TRBV25-1 and TRBJ2-2, is EADIYQTPRYLVIGTGKKITLECSQTMGHDKMYWYQQDPGMELHLIHYSYGVNSTEKGDLSSESTVSRIRTEHFPLTLESARPSHTSQYLCASSARAGLGPTGELFFGEGSRLTVL.

The chain recombines TRBV9 with TRBJ2-5, with TRBD2 as a possible D gene (5 bases). The CDR3 contains 13 residues. Trimming left V 0 bases short and J 7 bases short, with 10 bases between. The germline gives CDR1 SGDLS, CDR2 YYNGEE. The CDR3 loop reads CASSVGAGGTQYF. The CDR3 nucleotides read TGTGCCAGCAGCGTAGGGGCCGGAGGGACCCAGTACTTC.

The J gene is TRBJ2-7, the V gene TRBV7-6; 14 bases agree with TRBD2. CDR1 SGHVS and CDR2 FNYEAQ come from the germline V gene. J gave up 0 bases and V 4 bases, and 11 bases lay outside the gene matches. This CDR3 is built from 19 residues. The CDR3 protein is CASSSAGTSGRSPSYEQYF. The CDR3 coding sequence is TGTGCCAGCAGCTCCGCCGGGACTAGCGGGAGATCCCCCTCCTACGAGCAGTACTTC.

The chain links TRBV4-1 to TRBJ1-2; 7 bases line up with TRBD1. The length of the CDR3 is 16 residues. V was pared by 3 bases and J by 8 bases, with 15 bases of the junction left unmatched. CDR1 MGHRA and CDR2 YSYEKL come from the germline V gene. CDR3 sequence reads: CASSHGQARNTGGYTF. DNA for the CDR3: TGCGCCAGCAGCCATGGACAGGCTCGGAACACCGGAGGCTACACCTTC.

The J gene is TRBJ2-7, the V gene TRBV6-5; 8 bases fit TRBD1. The CDR3 length is 14 residues. Germline CDR1 and CDR2: MNHEY and SVGAGI. The ends lost 7 bases at V and 4 bases at J; junction bases unmatched: 9. CDR3 sequence (DNA): TGTGCCAGCACAAAGACAGGGGAACCATACGAGCAGTACTTC. Protein product: CASTKTGEPYEQYF.

This clone came up a few times. V usage is TRBV4-1 and J usage is TRBJ1-1, with unresolved D. The CDR3 is made up of 14 amino acids. CDR1 MGHRA and CDR2 YSYEKL come from the germline V gene. V gave up 9 bases and J gave up 0 bases, with 14 bases separating them. CDR3 sequence: CASTLGRMNTEAFF. The CDR3 DNA reads as TGCGCCAGTACCCTTGGGCGTATGAACACTGAAGCTTTCTTT.

The chain joins TRBV27 to TRBJ1-2; D unclear. Germline CDR1 reads MNHEY; CDR2 reads SMNVEV (reference sequence). V was clipped by 8 bases and J by 4 bases, with 14 bases between them. There are 13 residues in the CDR3. In nucleotides, the CDR3 is TGTGCCAGCCGGAGCAGTTGGACCTATGGCTACACCTTC. Translated, it gives CASRSSWTYGYTF.

This rearrangement joins TRBV13 to TRBJ2-7; possibly TRBD1 or TRBD2 for D (6 bases each). Germline V gives CDR1 PRHDT, CDR2 FYEKMQ (reference sequence). This CDR3 is 12 amino acids long. Deletions cut 5 bases from V and 5 bases from J, with 10 bases between. DNA for the CDR3: TGTGCCAGCAGCAGGGGGGACGACGAGCAGTACTTC. This translates into CASSRGDDEQYF. The complete variable domain, with remaining parts taken from reference TRBV13 and TRBJ2-7, reads AAGVIQSPRHLIKEKRETATLKCYPIPRHDTVYWYQQGPGQDPQFLISFYEKMQSDKGSIPDRFSAQQFSDYHSELNMSSLELGDSALYFCASSRGDDEQYFGPGTRLTVT.